The text below deals with one T cell receptor beta chain. Its antigen is unidentified. This sample was included in a study of cytomegalovirus exposure and HLA in healthy donors. Overall study results and limits: CMV serostatus alone was available as immune exposure information. As was reported, the classifier diagnosed cytomegalovirus status with high specificity and sensitivity. It was assumed in the presence/absence analyses that sequencing depth was roughly uniform across donors. In a later analysis, TCR association rates varied by HLA locus: DRB1 most, HLA-C fewest.

Germline CDR1 reads MNHNY; CDR2 reads SVGAGI (reference sequence). This CDR3 comprises 13 residues. Deletions cut 3 bases from V and 6 bases from J, with 9 bases between. Vbeta (60) and Jbeta (13) primers were used in the PCR. The data were produced by immunoSEQ multiplex PCR, yet TCRdb's version contains in-frame clones alone and is incomplete. This table has nearly 200,000 clones, 75% to 90% appearing once. V usage is TRBV6-6 and J usage is TRBJ1-5; D is uncertain. The origin of this receptor is a woman between 50 and 59 years old in good health and CMV-seropositive. What was sequenced was PBMCs. CDR3 loop: CASSYEEGQPQHF. The CDR3 coding sequence is TGTGCCAGCAGTTATGAAGAGGGTCAGCCCCAGCATTTT.